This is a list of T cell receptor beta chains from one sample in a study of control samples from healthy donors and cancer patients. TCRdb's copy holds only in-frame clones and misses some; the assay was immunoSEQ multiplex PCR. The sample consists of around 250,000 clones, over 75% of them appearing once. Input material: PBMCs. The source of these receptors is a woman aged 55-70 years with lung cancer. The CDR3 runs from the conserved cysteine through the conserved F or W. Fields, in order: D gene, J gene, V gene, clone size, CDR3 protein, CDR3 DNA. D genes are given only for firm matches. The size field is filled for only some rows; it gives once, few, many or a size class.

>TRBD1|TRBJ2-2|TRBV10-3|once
CAISAGTENTGELFF
TGTGCCATCAGTGCAGGGACAGAGAACACCGGGGAGCTGTTTTTT
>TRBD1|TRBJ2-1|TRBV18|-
CASSRTGEIYNEQFF
TGTGCCAGCTCACGGACAGGGGAAATCTACAATGAGCAGTTCTTC
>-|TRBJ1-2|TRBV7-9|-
CASSQGRRNYGYTF
TGTGCCAGCAGCCAAGGACGGAGGAACTATGGCTACACCTTC
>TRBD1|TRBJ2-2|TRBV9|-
CASSVVGTGANGELFF
TGTGCCAGCAGCGTAGTAGGGACAGGGGCTAACGGGGAGCTGTTTTTT
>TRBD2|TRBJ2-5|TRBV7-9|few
CASSLAAGGLYQETQYF
TGTGCCAGCAGCTTAGCAGCGGGGGGACTGTACCAAGAGACCCAGTACTTC
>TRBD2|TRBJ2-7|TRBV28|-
CAISSGGFEQYF
TGTGCCATCTCCTCGGGGGGGTTCGAGCAGTACTTC
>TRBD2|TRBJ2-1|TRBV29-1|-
CSVVGTSGRANEQFF
TGCAGCGTAGTCGGGACTAGCGGGAGGGCCAATGAGCAGTTCTTC
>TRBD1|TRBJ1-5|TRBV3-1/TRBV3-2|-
CASSPMQGVTPQHF
TGTGCCAGCAGCCCGATGCAGGGGGTGACGCCCCAGCATTTT
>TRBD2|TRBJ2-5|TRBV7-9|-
CASSYYLGGDETQYF
TGTGCCAGCAGCTATTACCTGGGAGGGGATGAGACCCAGTACTTC
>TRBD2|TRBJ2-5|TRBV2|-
CASSEWGGQRETQYF
TGTGCCAGCAGTGAATGGGGGGGTCAAAGGGAGACCCAGTACTTC
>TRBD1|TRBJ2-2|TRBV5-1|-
CASSTGTGALGGELFF
TGCGCCAGCAGCACCGGGACAGGGGCCCTCGGCGGGGAGCTGTTTTTT
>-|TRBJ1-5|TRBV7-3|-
CASSSTQNQPQHF
TGTGCCAGCAGCTCAACACAGAATCAGCCCCAGCATTTT
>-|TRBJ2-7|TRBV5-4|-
CASSAAGEQYF
TGTGCCAGCAGCGCGGCCGGCGAGCAGTACTTC
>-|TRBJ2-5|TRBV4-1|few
CASSPGASAITETQYF
TGCGCCAGCAGCCCGGGAGCTAGCGCCATCACCGAGACCCAGTACTTC
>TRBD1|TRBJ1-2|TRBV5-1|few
CASRTGNYGYTF
TGCGCCAGCAGGACAGGGAACTATGGCTACACCTTC
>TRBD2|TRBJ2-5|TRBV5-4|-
CASSSKREAKHETQYF
TGTGCCAGCAGCTCCAAGCGGGAGGCCAAGCATGAGACCCAGTACTTC
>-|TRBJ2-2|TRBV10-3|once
CAISEGFTGELFF
TGTGCCATCAGTGAGGGTTTCACCGGGGAGCTGTTTTTT
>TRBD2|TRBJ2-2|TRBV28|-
CASLAGGNTGELFF
TGTGCCAGCCTAGCGGGAGGGAACACCGGGGAGCTGTTTTTT
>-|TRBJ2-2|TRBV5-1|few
CASSFQSGELFF
TGCGCCAGCAGCTTCCAGTCCGGGGAGCTGTTTTTT
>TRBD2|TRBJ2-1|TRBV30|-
CAWSRSAGGLYNEQFF
TGTGCCTGGAGTAGATCGGCGGGAGGTCTCTACAATGAGCAGTTCTTC
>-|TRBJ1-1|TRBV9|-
CASSVQGWGNTEAFF
TGTGCCAGCAGCGTACAGGGCTGGGGGAACACTGAAGCTTTCTTT
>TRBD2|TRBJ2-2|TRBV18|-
CASSPITSGSSGELFF
TGTGCCAGCTCACCGATAACTAGCGGGAGTTCCGGGGAGCTGTTTTTT
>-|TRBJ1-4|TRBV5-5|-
CASSLGGGEKLFF
TGTGCCAGCAGCTTGGGCGGGGGTGAAAAACTGTTTTTT
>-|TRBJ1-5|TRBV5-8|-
CASSPLQTSTNQPQHF
TGTGCCAGCAGCCCACTTCAGACATCAACAAATCAGCCCCAGCATTTT
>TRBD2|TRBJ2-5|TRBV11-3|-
CASSLAGRETQYF
TGTGCCAGCAGCTTAGCCGGGAGGGAGACCCAGTACTTC
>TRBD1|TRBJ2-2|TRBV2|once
CASSDRGYTGELFF
TGTGCCAGCAGTGACAGGGGGTATACCGGGGAGCTGTTTTTT
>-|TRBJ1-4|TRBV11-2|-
CASSPGVATNEKLFF
TGTGCCAGCAGCCCGGGAGTTGCAACTAATGAAAAACTGTTTTTT
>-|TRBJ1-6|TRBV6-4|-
CASSGEGGSPLHF
TGTGCCAGCAGTGGCGAGGGCGGTTCACCCCTCCACTTT
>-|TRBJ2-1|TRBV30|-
CAWSSGLSGEQFF
TGTGCCTGGAGTTCGGGACTCTCAGGCGAGCAGTTCTTC
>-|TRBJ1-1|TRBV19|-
CASSTGRPNTEAFF
TGTGCCAGTAGTACAGGACGTCCAAACACTGAAGCTTTCTTT
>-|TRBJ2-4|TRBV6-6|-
CASRPTTGSGIQYF
TGTGCCAGCAGACCTACCACAGGGTCCGGCATTCAGTACTTC